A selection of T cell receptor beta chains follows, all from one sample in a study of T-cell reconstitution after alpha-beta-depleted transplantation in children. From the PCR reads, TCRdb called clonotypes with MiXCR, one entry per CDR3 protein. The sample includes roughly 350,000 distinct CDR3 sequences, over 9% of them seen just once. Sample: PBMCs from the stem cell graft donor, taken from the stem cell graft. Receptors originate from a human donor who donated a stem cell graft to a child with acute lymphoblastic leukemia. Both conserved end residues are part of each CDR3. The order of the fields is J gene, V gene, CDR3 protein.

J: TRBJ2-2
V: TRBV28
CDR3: CASSWGGSLVTGELFF

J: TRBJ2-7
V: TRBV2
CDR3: CASSGGNNLREQYF

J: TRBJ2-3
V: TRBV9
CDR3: CAGRSLADYQSDTQYF

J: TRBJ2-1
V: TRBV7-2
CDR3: CASSLPGASSYNEQFF

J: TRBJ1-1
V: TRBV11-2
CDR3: CASTGQTNTEAFF

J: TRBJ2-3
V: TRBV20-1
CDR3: CSADGTSGLDTQYF

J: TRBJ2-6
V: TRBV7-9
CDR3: CASSSFSSGANVLTF

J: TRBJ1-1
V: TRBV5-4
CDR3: CASSLGSMNTEAFF

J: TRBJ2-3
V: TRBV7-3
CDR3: CASSLIGASGSFTDTQYF

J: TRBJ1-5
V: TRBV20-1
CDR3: CSAAPEGQHSNQPQHF

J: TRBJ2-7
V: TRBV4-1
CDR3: CASSDRVYEQYF

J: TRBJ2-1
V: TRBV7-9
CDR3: CASSRPGLRVNEQFF

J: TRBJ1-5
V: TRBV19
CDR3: CASSIRDLSNQPQHF

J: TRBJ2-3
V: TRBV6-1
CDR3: CASSPVAGGGTQYF

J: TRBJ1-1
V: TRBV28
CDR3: CASSIETGVAYTEAFF

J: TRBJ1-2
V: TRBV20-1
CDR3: CSAIGRDRATFGDGYTF

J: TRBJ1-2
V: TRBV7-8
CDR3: CASSLGTGVSLSNYGYTF

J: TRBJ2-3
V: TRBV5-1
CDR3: CASSRTSGRSDTQYF

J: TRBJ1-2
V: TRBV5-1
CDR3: CASSPQGAQTTGYTF

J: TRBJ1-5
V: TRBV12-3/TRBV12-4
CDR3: CASKAGQPYSNQPQHF

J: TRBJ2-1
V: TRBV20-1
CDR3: CSAQDRGSGRGSYNEQFF

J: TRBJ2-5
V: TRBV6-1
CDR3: CAVGRDTYQETQYF